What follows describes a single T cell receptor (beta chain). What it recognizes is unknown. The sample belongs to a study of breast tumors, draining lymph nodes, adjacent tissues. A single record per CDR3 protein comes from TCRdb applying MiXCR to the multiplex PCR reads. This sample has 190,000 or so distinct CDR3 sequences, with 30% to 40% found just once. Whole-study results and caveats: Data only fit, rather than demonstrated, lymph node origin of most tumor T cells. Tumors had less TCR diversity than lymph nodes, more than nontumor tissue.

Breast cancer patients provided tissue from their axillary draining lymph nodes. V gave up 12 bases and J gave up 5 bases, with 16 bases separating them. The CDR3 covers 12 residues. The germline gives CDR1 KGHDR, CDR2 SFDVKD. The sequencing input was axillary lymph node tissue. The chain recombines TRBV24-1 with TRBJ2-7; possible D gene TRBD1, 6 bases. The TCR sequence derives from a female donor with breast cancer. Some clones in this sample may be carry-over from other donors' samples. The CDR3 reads CAPGAGVNEQYF. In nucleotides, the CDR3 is TGTGCCCCAGGGGCAGGGGTTAACGAGCAGTACTTC.